Each of the 21 T cell receptor beta chains below was sequenced from the same sample in a study of monozygotic twins with inflammatory bowel disease. For each CDR3 protein, TCRdb gives one entry from its re-call of the 5' RACE reads, without DNA. The sample spans approximately 390,000 distinct CDR3 sequences; the ten largest clones claim 2.4%. The specimen sequenced was blood. The source is a human donor with ulcerative colitis or Crohn's disease, or a healthy co-twin of an affected twin (not recorded which).

The CDR3 sequence: CAISEGGPRTDTQYF. The chain recombines TRBV10-3 with TRBJ2-3; lacking DNA, the TRBD1 call made by TCRdb goes unchecked. The germline V gene has CDR1 ENHRY and CDR2 SYGVKD. The CDR3 is 15 amino acids.

The chain couples TRBV18 to TRBJ2-1; as DNA is missing, the TRBD2 call by TCRdb cannot be tested. Germline CDR1 is KGHSH and CDR2 is LQKENI. This CDR3 is 15 amino acids long. CDR3 loop: CASSPASGGALEQFF.

This chain's CDR3 is CASSLAGNIADTQYF. This chain joins TRBV11-1 and TRBJ2-3. The CDR3 has 15 residues. Per germline, CDR1 SGHAT and CDR2 FQDESV (reference sequence). Full variable domain (rest looked up from reference TRBV11-1 and TRBJ2-3): EAEVAQSPRYKITEKSQAVAFWCDPISGHATLYWYRQILGQGPELLVQFQDESVVDDSQLPKDRFSAERLKGVDSTLKIQPAELGDSAMYLCASSLAGNIADTQYFGPGTRLTVL.

The rearrangement joins TRBV5-1 to TRBJ1-1. Germline-derived CDR1 and CDR2 are SGHRS and YFSETQ. The CDR3 spans 16 residues. CDR3 amino acids: CASSWAKTRQNTEAFF.

This CDR3 is CSARDGYQETQYF. The V and J genes are TRBV20-1 and TRBJ2-5. CDR1 DFQATT and CDR2 SNEGSKA come from the germline V gene (reference sequence). The CDR3 is 13 residues long.

The V and J genes are TRBV9 and TRBJ2-1; TCRdb's D call of TRBD1 is untestable without DNA. The germline V gene encodes CDR1 SGDLS and CDR2 YYNGEE. This CDR3 has 13 amino acids. The CDR3 sequence: CASSRVPRNEQFF.

This rearrangement joins TRBV5-1 to TRBJ1-1; with no DNA, the TCRdb D assignment of TRBD1 cannot be verified. CDR3 length equals 12 residues. CDR1 and CDR2 from the germline V gene are SGHRS and YFSETQ. CDR3 residues: CASSGVNTEAFF.

This rearrangement joins TRBV20-1 to TRBJ1-2; the D call from TCRdb, TRBD1, cannot be confirmed without DNA. The CDR3 covers 13 residues. Germline assignment: CDR1 DFQATT and CDR2 SNEGSKA (reference sequence). CDR3 sequence reads: CSARGRVNYGYTF.

The rearrangement uses TRBV30 and TRBJ2-5; TCRdb reports TRBD2, a call that lacks DNA to check it against. This CDR3 comprises 16 residues. The germline V gene has CDR1 GTSNPN and CDR2 SVGIG (reference sequence). The CDR3 loop reads CAWSASLAGGQETQYF.

The chain carries TRBV30 and TRBJ1-2; as DNA is missing, the TRBD1 call by TCRdb cannot be tested. The CDR3 runs to 14 residues. CDR1 is GTSNPN and CDR2 is SVGIG in the germline V gene (reference sequence). The chain's CDR3 is CAWSATGVNYGYTF.

J is TRBJ2-3 and V is TRBV3-1; no DNA is available, so the TRBD2 call from TCRdb remains unchecked. Germline V CDR1 and CDR2: LGHDT, YNNKEL (reference sequence). The CDR3 is 15 residues long. This chain's CDR3 is CASSPGGVGTDTQYF.

The J gene is TRBJ2-1, the V gene TRBV5-4; absent DNA, TCRdb's TRBD1 call cannot be checked. This CDR3 region has 12 residues. Per the germline V gene, CDR1 is SGHNT and CDR2 is YYREEE (reference sequence). The CDR3 spells CASSSNVPEQFF.

The V and J genes are TRBV20-1 and TRBJ1-1. There are 15 residues in the CDR3. Germline V lookup: CDR1 DFQATT, CDR2 SNEGSKA (reference sequence). CDR3 loop: CSARGHSTKNTEAFF.

V usage is TRBV30 and J usage is TRBJ2-7; TCRdb picks TRBD2, but there is no DNA to check that call. The CDR3 spans 14 residues. Germline V gene data show CDR1 as GTSNPN and CDR2 as SVGIG (reference sequence). CDR3 amino acids: CAWGNGLAGDEQYF. Combining the CDR3 with reference TRBV30 and TRBJ2-7 gives the whole variable domain SQTIHQWPATLVQPVGSPLSLECTVEGTSNPNLYWYRQAAGRGLQLLFYSVGIGQISSEVPQNLSASRPQDRQFILSSKKLLLSDSGFYLCAWGNGLAGDEQYFGPGTRLTVT.

V usage is TRBV2 and J usage is TRBJ2-3; the D call from TCRdb, TRBD1, cannot be confirmed without DNA. CDR1 and CDR2 from the germline V gene are SNHLY and FYNNEI. This CDR3 is built from 13 residues. Here the CDR3 reads CASSWDRLDTQYF. Full variable domain (rest looked up from reference TRBV2 and TRBJ2-3): EPEVTQTPSHQVTQMGQEVILRCVPISNHLYFYWYRQILGQKVEFLVSFYNNEISEKSEIFDDQFSVERPDGSNFTLKIRSTKLEDSAMYFCASSWDRLDTQYFGPGTRLTVL.

V gene TRBV19 combines with J gene TRBJ2-6; the D call from TCRdb, TRBD1, cannot be confirmed without DNA. The CDR3 consists of 16 residues. CDR1 is LNHDA, CDR2 SQIVND, per germline (reference sequence). CDR3 region: CASTYDRNSGANVLTF.

This chain links TRBV27 with TRBJ1-4. Germline V gene data show CDR1 as MNHEY and CDR2 as SMNVEV (reference sequence). The CDR3 spans 15 residues. This CDR3 is CASSLRGVSHEKLFF.

The chain has TRBV4-2 and TRBJ2-6; TCRdb reports TRBD2, a call that lacks DNA to check it against. There are 22 residues in the CDR3. Germline V lookup: CDR1 LGHNA, CDR2 YNFKEQ. CDR3: CASSRTGKTRTSGTFGANVLTF.

The rearrangement links TRBV5-1 to TRBJ2-2; TCRdb proposes TRBD1, but this gene call is untestable without DNA. The CDR3 runs to 16 residues. Germline CDR1 and CDR2: SGHRS and YFSETQ. CDR3 sequence reads: CASSWAGTGGTGELFF.

The chain uses TRBV5-4 and TRBJ2-2; the D call from TCRdb, TRBD2, cannot be confirmed without DNA. CDR3 length: 18 residues. Germline-derived CDR1 and CDR2 are SGHNT and YYREEE (reference sequence). This CDR3 is CASSGATSGGLPTGELFF.

The V call is TRBV7-2, the J call TRBJ2-7; TCRdb calls TRBD2, which cannot be checked without DNA. The CDR3 length is 16 residues. The germline V gene has CDR1 SGHTA and CDR2 FQGNSA. The CDR3 loop is CASSRKGLAGVYEQYF.